This T cell receptor beta chain was captured by sequencing in a study of blood T cell repertoires in COVID-19. Study background: T cells, B-cell-depleted T cells, or PBMCs provided the cDNA or gDNA that served as material.

J gave up 6 bases and V 6 bases, and 10 bases lay outside the gene matches. The CDR3 is 16 amino acids. Germline-derived CDR1 and CDR2 are KGHSH and LQKENI. This study enrolled people aged 18 to 89 from approximately 24 US geographic areas. Method: immunoSEQ multiplex PCR; TCRdb's copy keeps in-frame clones and lacks some. This sample has under 400,000 clones; about 87% occur once, and the top ten carry 1.5% to 2.5%. This sequence joins TRBV18 and TRBJ2-3; 12 bases line up with TRBD2. Sequencing was performed on PBMCs or T cells enriched from blood (not recorded which). The receptor was derived from a man aged 40-50 years in a cohort exposed to, infected with or recovered from COVID-19 (not recorded which). The CDR3 is CASSPGLAGNKDTQYF. The CDR3 DNA follows: TGTGCCAGCTCCCCCGGACTAGCGGGAAATAAGGATACGCAGTATTTT.